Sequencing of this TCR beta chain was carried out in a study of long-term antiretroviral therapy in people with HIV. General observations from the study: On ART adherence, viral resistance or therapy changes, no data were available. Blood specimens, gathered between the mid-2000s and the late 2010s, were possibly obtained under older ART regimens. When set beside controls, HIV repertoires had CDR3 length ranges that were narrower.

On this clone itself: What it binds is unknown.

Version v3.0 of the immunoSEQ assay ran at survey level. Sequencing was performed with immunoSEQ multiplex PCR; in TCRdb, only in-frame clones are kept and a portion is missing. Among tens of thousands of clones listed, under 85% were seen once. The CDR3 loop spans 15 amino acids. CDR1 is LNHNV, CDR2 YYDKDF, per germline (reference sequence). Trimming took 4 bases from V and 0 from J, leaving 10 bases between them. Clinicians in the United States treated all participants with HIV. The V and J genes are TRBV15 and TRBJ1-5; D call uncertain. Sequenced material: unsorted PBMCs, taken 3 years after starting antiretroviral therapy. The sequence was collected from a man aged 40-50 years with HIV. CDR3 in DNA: TGTGCCACCAGCAACCGGGCCCATAGCAATCAGCCCCAGCATTTT. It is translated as CATSNRAHSNQPQHF.